Listed below are T cell receptor beta chains from one sample, sequenced in a study of blood T cell repertoires in COVID-19. Sequenced by immunoSEQ multiplex PCR; TCRdb stores in-frame clones only, minus some. Of about 230,000 clones in the sample, around four fifths were seen once. Sequenced: peripheral blood. Receptor source: a man in his forties with acute or convalescent COVID-19. The CDR3 runs from the conserved cysteine through the conserved F or W. The order of the fields is V gene, D gene, CDR3 length, clone size, J gene, CDR3 protein, CDR3 DNA. The D gene is left open where the match is weak. Not all rows give a size; the values are once, few, many and, for expanded clones, a class.

V: TRBV11-2
D: .
length: 15
size: .
J: TRBJ1-2
CDR3: CASSLGLASNYGYTF
DNA: TGTGCCAGCAGCTTAGGGCTCGCATCTAACTATGGCTACACCTTC

V: TRBV6-5
D: TRBD1
length: 14
size: .
J: TRBJ1-2
CDR3: CASSQDRGGYGYTF
DNA: TGTGCCAGCAGTCAGGACAGGGGAGGTTATGGCTACACCTTC

V: TRBV23-1
D: TRBD2
length: 18
size: .
J: TRBJ2-1
CDR3: CASSQRQGTSGKNNEQFF
DNA: TGCGCCAGCAGTCAGAGACAGGGGACTAGCGGGAAGAACAATGAGCAGTTCTTC

V: TRBV2
D: .
length: 14
size: .
J: TRBJ2-7
CDR3: CASSETRTSYEQYF
DNA: TGTGCCAGCAGTGAGACTAGGACGTCCTACGAGCAGTACTTC

V: TRBV6-5
D: .
length: 15
size: .
J: TRBJ1-1
CDR3: CASSYSRAMNTEAFF
DNA: TGTGCCAGCAGTTACTCGAGGGCTATGAACACTGAAGCTTTCTTT

V: TRBV28
D: .
length: 11
size: .
J: TRBJ2-1
CDR3: CASSIPNEQFF
DNA: TGTGCCAGCAGTATCCCGAATGAGCAGTTCTTC

V: TRBV7-3
D: .
length: 14
size: .
J: TRBJ2-3
CDR3: CASSLTRVGDTQYF
DNA: TGTGCCAGCAGCTTAACGAGGGTGGGGGATACGCAGTATTTT

V: TRBV7-2
D: .
length: 13
size: .
J: TRBJ1-1
CDR3: CASSRRLNTEAFF
DNA: TGTGCCAGCAGCAGGCGGCTGAACACTGAAGCTTTCTTT

V: TRBV30
D: .
length: 14
size: .
J: TRBJ1-6
CDR3: CAWSVAGGDSPLHF
DNA: TGTGCCTGGAGTGTAGCCGGGGGAGATTCACCCCTCCACTTT

V: TRBV19
D: .
length: 13
size: once
J: TRBJ1-1
CDR3: CASSIGRDTEAFF
DNA: TGTGCCAGTAGTATTGGGCGGGACACTGAAGCTTTCTTT

V: TRBV7-9
D: TRBD2
length: 18
size: .
J: TRBJ2-1
CDR3: CATAGAWAGVGLYNEQFF
DNA: TGTGCCACCGCCGGAGCCTGGGCGGGAGTAGGGTTGTACAATGAGCAGTTCTTC

V: TRBV18
D: .
length: 14
size: .
J: TRBJ1-6
CDR3: CASSPTGGDSPLHF
DNA: TGTGCCAGCTCACCAACGGGGGGCGATTCACCCCTCCACTTT